The TCR beta chain described here comes from a study of T-cell memory formation after mild COVID-19. Study-level background: TCR clusters mostly belonged to single donors. Points from the study as a whole: The CD4+ clones that contracted clustered mainly within CM and EM, and the CD8+ clones concentrated in EMRA.

Constant-segment-primed 5'RACE gave TCR alpha and TCR beta cDNA libraries with sample barcodes and UMIs. TCRdb processed the 5' RACE reads anew with MiXCR; each CDR3 protein has one entry. The table lists under 600,000 distinct CDR3 sequences, about a fifth of them singletons. This CDR3 is 14 amino acids long. The ends lost 6 bases at V and 4 bases at J; junction bases unmatched: 4. The germline CDR1 and CDR2 sequences are LGHNA and YNFKEQ. This clonotype was counted between two and nine times. The antigen is undetermined. The chain links TRBV4-2 to TRBJ2-1; TRBD2 aligns across 9 bases. The sequenced sample was PBMCs or a T cell subset sorted from them (not recorded which). This clonotype was obtained from an adult woman who had mild COVID-19 (a few samples of this study predate the infection). Cell type and time point are not known. The CDR3 DNA reads TGTGCCAGCAGAGGAGCGGGGGGTTACAATGAGCAGTTCTTC. It is translated as CASRGAGGYNEQFF.